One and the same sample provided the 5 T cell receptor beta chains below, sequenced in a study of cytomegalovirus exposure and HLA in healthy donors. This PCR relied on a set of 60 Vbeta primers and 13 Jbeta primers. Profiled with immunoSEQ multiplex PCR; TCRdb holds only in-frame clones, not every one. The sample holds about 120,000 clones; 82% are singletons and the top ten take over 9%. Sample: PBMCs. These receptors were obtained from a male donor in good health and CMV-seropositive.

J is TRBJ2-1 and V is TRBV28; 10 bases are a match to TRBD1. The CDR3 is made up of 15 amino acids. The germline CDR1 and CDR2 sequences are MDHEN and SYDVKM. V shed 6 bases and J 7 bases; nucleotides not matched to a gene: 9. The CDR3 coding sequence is TGTGCCAGCAGCTACCTCGACAGGGGGCTTAATGAGCAGTTCTTC. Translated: CASSYLDRGLNEQFF.

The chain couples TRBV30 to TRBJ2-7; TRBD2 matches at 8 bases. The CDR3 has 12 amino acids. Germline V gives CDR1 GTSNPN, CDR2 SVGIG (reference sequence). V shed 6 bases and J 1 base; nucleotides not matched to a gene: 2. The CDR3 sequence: CACREGSYEQYF. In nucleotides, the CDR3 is TGTGCCTGCCGGGAGGGGTCCTACGAGCAGTACTTC.

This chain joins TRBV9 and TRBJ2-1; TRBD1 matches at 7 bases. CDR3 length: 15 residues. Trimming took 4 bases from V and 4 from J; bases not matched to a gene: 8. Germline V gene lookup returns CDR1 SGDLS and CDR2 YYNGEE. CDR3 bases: TGTGCCAGCAGCCCCCGACAGGGTGCTTACAATGAGCAGTTCTTC. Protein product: CASSPRQGAYNEQFF.

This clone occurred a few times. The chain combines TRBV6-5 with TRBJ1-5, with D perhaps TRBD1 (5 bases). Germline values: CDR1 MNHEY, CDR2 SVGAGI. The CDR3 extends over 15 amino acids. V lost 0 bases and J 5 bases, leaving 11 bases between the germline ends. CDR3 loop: CASSYSPGGDQPQHF. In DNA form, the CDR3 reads TGTGCCAGCAGTTACTCTCCCGGGGGTGATCAGCCCCAGCATTTT.

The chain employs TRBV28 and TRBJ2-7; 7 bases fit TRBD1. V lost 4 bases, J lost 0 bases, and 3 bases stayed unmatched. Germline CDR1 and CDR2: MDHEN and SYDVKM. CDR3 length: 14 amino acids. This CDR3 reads CASSSYRGSYEQYF. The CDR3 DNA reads TGTGCCAGCAGTTCCTACAGGGGCTCCTACGAGCAGTACTTC.